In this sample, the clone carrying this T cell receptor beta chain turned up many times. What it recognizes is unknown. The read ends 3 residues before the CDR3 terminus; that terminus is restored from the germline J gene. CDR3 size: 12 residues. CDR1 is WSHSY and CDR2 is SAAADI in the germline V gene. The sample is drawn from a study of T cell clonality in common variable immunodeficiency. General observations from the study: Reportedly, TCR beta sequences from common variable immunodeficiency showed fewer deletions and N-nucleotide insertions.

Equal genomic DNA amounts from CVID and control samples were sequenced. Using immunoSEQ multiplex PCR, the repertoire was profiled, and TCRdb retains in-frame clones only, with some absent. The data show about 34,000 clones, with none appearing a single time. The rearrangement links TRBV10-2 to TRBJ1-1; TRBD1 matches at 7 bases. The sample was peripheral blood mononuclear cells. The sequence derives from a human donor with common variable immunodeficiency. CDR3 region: CASSEVGQRAFF. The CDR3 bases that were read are TGCGCCAGCAGTGAAGTGGGACAGAGA.